These 31 T cell receptor beta chains originate from one sample sequenced in a study of beta chain features in type 1 diabetes. Overall study findings and caveats: Across all four CD4+ subsets, people with type 1 diabetes showed modestly shorter TCRB CDR3s.

Their antigens are not known. All of the isolated RNA was reverse transcribed, so expressed TCRB transcripts were sequenced. Clones were read by immunoSEQ multiplex PCR, and TCRdb kept only the in-frame ones, dropping some. This table has 640,000 or so clones, over 11% appearing once. Sequencing was done on a sample of naive CD4+ T cells from blood. These receptors came from a man between 18 and 35 years old with type 1 diabetes.

This clone was observed a few times. V is TRBV28 and J is TRBJ2-3; maybe TRBD2 (6 bases). This CDR3 has 13 amino acids. The germline gives CDR1 MDHEN, CDR2 SYDVKM. Trimming removed 9 bases from V and 2 bases from J, with 12 bases in between. This CDR3 is CASTGGTTDTQYF. The CDR3, as DNA: TGTGCCAGTACTGGGGGGACCACAGATACGCAGTATTTT.

The gene calls are TRBV4-2 and TRBJ2-1; 12 bases are shared with TRBD2. The CDR3 totals 15 residues. The germline V gene has CDR1 LGHNA and CDR2 YNFKEQ. V trimming: 6 bases; J trimming: 9 bases; junction bases outside the gene matches: 9. The CDR3 nucleotides are TGTGCCAGCAGTCCTAGCGGGGGGGCCCACAGTGAGCAGTTCTTC. Translating it yields CASSPSGGAHSEQFF.

There are a few counts of this clone. The chain couples TRBV7-3 to TRBJ2-5; perhaps TRBD1 as D (5 bases). Trimming shortened V by 5 bases and J by 1 base, and 11 bases separated the two germline ends. The germline CDR1 and CDR2 sequences are SGHTA and FQGTGA. There are 14 residues in the CDR3. In nucleotides, the CDR3 is TGTGCCAGCAGCGTGACAGCTTCCCAAGAGACCCAGTACTTC. Translation: CASSVTASQETQYF.

This clone showed up just a few times. The chain employs TRBV29-1 and TRBJ2-5, with D possibly matching TRBD2 (5 bases). Deletions cut 0 bases from V and 5 bases from J, with 10 bases between. Germline CDR1 and CDR2: SQVTM and ANQGSEA. This CDR3 has 13 amino acids. The CDR3 protein is CSVEEGSVETQYF. CDR3 in DNA: TGCAGCGTTGAAGAGGGTAGCGTGGAGACCCAGTACTTC.

The rearrangement uses TRBV19 and TRBJ2-2, with 8 positions matching TRBD1. The trim removed 10 bases at V and 0 bases at J, leaving 10 bases unmatched. CDR3 size: 16 residues. Germline loops: CDR1 LNHDA, CDR2 SQIVND (reference sequence). The CDR3 DNA follows: TGTGCCACCCATTACTCGGACAGGGCGAACACCGGGGAGCTGTTTTTT. Its translation: CATHYSDRANTGELFF.

This chain connects TRBV5-1 to TRBJ2-1; D perhaps matches TRBD2 (6 bases). The V end was cut by 0 bases, the J end by 2 bases, with 9 bases between. The CDR3 length is 15 residues. The germline CDR1 and CDR2 sequences are SGHRS and YFSETQ. The CDR3 is CASSLESSAYNEQFF. Here the CDR3 DNA reads TGCGCCAGCAGCTTGGAGTCTAGCGCCTACAATGAGCAGTTCTTC.

This clone was picked up a small number of times. CDR3 protein: CSVGDRPNTEAFF. The CDR3 nucleotides are TGCAGCGTCGGGGACAGGCCGAACACTGAAGCTTTCTTT. J is TRBJ1-1 and V is TRBV29-1, with 8 positions matching TRBD1. Germline CDR1 SQVTM, CDR2 ANQGSEA. With V trimmed by 6 bases and J by 1 base, 4 bases remained unmatched. The CDR3 extends over 13 amino acids.

The rearrangement uses TRBV6-4 and TRBJ2-3, with a tentative D call TRBD2 (5 bases). CDR1 is MRHNA, CDR2 SNTAGT, per germline. This CDR3 comprises 15 residues. Trimming left V 0 bases short and J 1 base short, with 8 bases between. In DNA, the CDR3 is TGTGCCAGCAGTGACTCGAGTAGCGGCACAGATACGCAGTATTTT. This sequence encodes CASSDSSSGTDTQYF.

The V gene is TRBV10-3, the J gene TRBJ2-2; 10 nucleotides agree with TRBD1. Germline trimming cut 9 bases from V and 6 bases from J; bases unmatched to any gene: 7. Germline assignment: CDR1 ENHRY and CDR2 SYGVKD. The CDR3 contains 14 residues. CDR3: CAIGDRGQSGELFF. The CDR3 nucleotides are TGTGCCATTGGAGACAGGGGGCAGTCCGGGGAGCTGTTTTTT.

There are a few counts of this clone. This rearrangement joins TRBV30 to TRBJ1-1; no firm D call. V was trimmed by 1 base and J by 3 bases, leaving 9 bases between them. The germline V gene has CDR1 GTSNPN and CDR2 SVGIG (reference sequence). The CDR3 sequence is 13 residues long. Here the CDR3 reads CAWSDSSDTEAFF. DNA for the CDR3: TGTGCCTGGAGTGACAGTTCGGACACTGAAGCTTTCTTT.

V gene TRBV19 combines with J gene TRBJ2-7, with TRBD1 matching 7 bases. Germline V gene sequence: CDR1 LNHDA, CDR2 SQIVND (reference sequence). Trimming at V came to 3 bases and at J to 2 bases, leaving 10 bases not matched to a gene. The CDR3 totals 16 residues. In nucleotides, the CDR3 is TGTGCCAGTAGTATCCCGCCGGGACAGCCAACCTACGAGCAGTACTTC. It translates to CASSIPPGQPTYEQYF.

This clone was counted a few times. The chain joins TRBV30 to TRBJ2-7; perhaps TRBD1 as D (5 bases). The germline V gene encodes CDR1 GTSNPN and CDR2 SVGIG (reference sequence). The V gene lost 5 bases and the J gene lost 1 base, with 9 bases spanning the gap. The CDR3 contains 12 residues. The CDR3 nucleotides are TGTGCCTGGGGGGCTGATTCCTACGAGCAGTACTTC. It translates to CAWGADSYEQYF.

This clone turned up a few times. The genes are TRBV4-3 and TRBJ2-2; D gene ambiguous. This CDR3 has 16 residues. Trimming left V 6 bases short and J 4 bases short, with 18 bases between. CDR1 is LGHNA and CDR2 is YSLEER in the germline V gene. CDR3 loop: CASSHSFRVSTGELFF. The CDR3 DNA reads TGCGCCAGCAGTCACTCCTTTAGGGTTTCCACCGGGGAGCTGTTTTTT.

This clone was counted between two and nine times. The chain links TRBV7-9 to TRBJ2-5, with D hard to call. Germline V CDR1 and CDR2: SEHNR, FQNEAQ (reference sequence). CDR3 length equals 11 residues. The germline V and J ends were trimmed by 5 bases and 5 bases, with 6 bases remaining between them. CDR3 in DNA: TGTGCCAGCAGCGCCTATGAGACCCAGTACTTC. The encoded protein is CASSAYETQYF.

This clone was seen a handful of times. The V gene is TRBV9, the J gene TRBJ2-2; D ambiguous. The CDR3 contains 13 residues. Germline V gene data show CDR1 as SGDLS and CDR2 as YYNGEE. V gave up 0 bases and J gave up 4 bases, with 4 bases separating them. This CDR3 is CASSVGLTGELFF. CDR3 in DNA: TGTGCCAGCAGCGTAGGGCTCACCGGGGAGCTGTTTTTT.

This clone occurred a few times. This chain connects TRBV4-1 to TRBJ1-4; D perhaps matches TRBD1 (6 bases). The CDR3 covers 18 residues. Germline-derived CDR1 and CDR2 are MGHRA and YSYEKL. V was clipped by 0 bases and J by 8 bases, with 22 bases between them. Written as DNA, the CDR3 is TGCGCCAGCAGCCAAGATACCTTATTCGGGGGCGCGATCGAAAAACTGTTTTTT. It yields the protein CASSQDTLFGGAIEKLFF.

The rearrangement links TRBV18 to TRBJ2-1; 7 positions agree with TRBD1. V shed 1 base and J 9 bases; nucleotides not matched to a gene: 3. The germline V gene has CDR1 KGHSH and CDR2 LQKENI. This CDR3 is built from 13 residues. CDR3 sequence (DNA): TGTGCCAGCTCACCACAGGGGGCTCTTGAGCAGTTCTTC. Its protein is CASSPQGALEQFF.

The chain combines TRBV5-1 with TRBJ2-1; D is perhaps TRBD2 (6 bases). V lost 2 bases, J lost 7 bases, and 10 bases lay in between. The CDR3 consists of 13 residues. The germline gives CDR1 SGHRS, CDR2 YFSETQ. CDR3 in DNA: TGCGCCAGCAGCTTAGGTCGGGAGAATGAGCAGTTCTTC. Protein product: CASSLGRENEQFF.

This clone was recorded a few times. This chain connects TRBV29-1 to TRBJ2-7; D is uncertain. This CDR3 has 14 residues. V was trimmed by 2 bases and J by 3 bases, leaving 14 bases between them. Germline V CDR1 and CDR2: SQVTM, ANQGSEA. DNA for the CDR3: TGCAGCGTTGAATTGTGGGGTAGTTACTACGAGCAGTACTTC. Encoded protein: CSVELWGSYYEQYF.

This chain connects TRBV7-8 to TRBJ2-3, with TRBD2 matching 7 bases. Germline trimming cut 7 bases from V and 0 bases from J; bases unmatched to any gene: 13. The CDR3 runs to 17 residues. Germline V CDR1 and CDR2: SGHVS, FQNEAQ. CDR3 nucleotide sequence: TGTGCCAGCACCCTCACCCCCAGCGGGGCAAGCACAGATACGCAGTATTTT. The encoded protein is CASTLTPSGASTDTQYF.

This clone occurred a few times. CDR3 loop: CSVQGLYGYTF. The DNA for the CDR3 is TGCAGCGTTCAGGGCCTCTATGGCTACACCTTC. This chain connects TRBV29-1 to TRBJ1-2, with a weak D call TRBD1 (5 bases). Germline assignment: CDR1 SQVTM and CDR2 ANQGSEA. The CDR3 has 11 residues. V lost 5 bases to trimming and J lost 4 bases, with 8 bases between them.

The V gene is TRBV4-1, the J gene TRBJ2-3; the match to TRBD2 covers 9 bases. The CDR3 spans 18 residues. Trimming cost V 1 base and J 4 bases; bases outside gene matches: 12. Germline loops: CDR1 MGHRA, CDR2 YSYEKL. This chain's CDR3 is CASSQGRGGLARADTQYF. The CDR3 DNA follows: TGCGCCAGCAGCCAAGGACGGGGGGGACTAGCAAGAGCAGATACGCAGTATTTT.

This clone was found a few times. The chain carries TRBV15 and TRBJ2-3; D is unresolved. Trimming took 2 bases from V and 7 from J, leaving 7 bases between them. This CDR3 is built from 12 residues. Germline CDR1 reads LNHNV; CDR2 reads YYDKDF (reference sequence). The CDR3 DNA is TGTGCCACCAGCAGACCGGGCCATACGCAGTATTTT. Residues: CATSRPGHTQYF.

The chain couples TRBV4-1 to TRBJ1-5; 10 positions match TRBD1. Germline CDR1 and CDR2: MGHRA and YSYEKL. CDR3 size: 16 residues. V dropped 0 bases and J dropped 9; count of bases not matched to a gene: 8. The CDR3 region has the DNA TGCGCCAGCAGCCAAGATCCTGACAGGGGGCCGAGGCCCCAGCATTTT. This encodes CASSQDPDRGPRPQHF.

This clone was counted between two and nine times. Other nucleotide sequences from this sample produce the same CDR3. The chain links TRBV30 to TRBJ1-3; the D is unclear. The CDR3 spans 11 residues. The V and J ends lost 0 bases and 5 bases respectively, with 2 bases between them. Germline loops: CDR1 GTSNPN, CDR2 SVGIG (reference sequence). CDR3 sequence (DNA): TGTGCCTGGAGTGTTCGAAACACCATATATTTT. Amino acid sequence: CAWSVRNTIYF.

The chain uses TRBV9 and TRBJ1-2; D is possibly TRBD1 (5 bases). This CDR3 spans 14 amino acids. Germline V gene sequence: CDR1 SGDLS, CDR2 YYNGEE. V lost 2 bases to trimming and J lost 2 bases, with 10 bases between them. DNA of the CDR3: TGTGCCAGCAGCGTCACAGGTGTGAACTATGGCTACACCTTC. Its protein is CASSVTGVNYGYTF.

This sequence joins TRBV10-3 and TRBJ2-5; 9 nucleotides agree with TRBD1. Trimming took 5 bases from V and 6 from J; bases not matched to a gene: 19. Germline values: CDR1 ENHRY, CDR2 SYGVKD. This CDR3 has 18 residues. The CDR3 DNA reads as TGTGCCATCAGTCCTTTCCAGACAACAGGGGGCGGATTACAGACCCAGTACTTC. It translates to CAISPFQTTGGGLQTQYF.

The rearrangement joins TRBV30 to TRBJ2-5; D is unclear. Germline assignment: CDR1 GTSNPN and CDR2 SVGIG (reference sequence). Trimming cost V 3 bases and J 3 bases, with 11 bases left between them. The CDR3 runs to 13 residues. For the CDR3, the DNA is TGTGCCTGGAGCTGGTCGATAGAAGAGACCCAGTACTTC. Translated, it gives CAWSWSIEETQYF.

This clone has more than one count but fewer than ten. The chain uses TRBV5-1 and TRBJ2-2; 8 nucleotides agree with TRBD1. The J segment lost 7 bases and the V segment lost 3 bases, leaving 11 bases of the junction unmatched. CDR1 is SGHRS and CDR2 is YFSETQ in the germline V gene. The CDR3 spans 16 residues. Here the CDR3 DNA reads TGCGCCAGCAGCTCAACTCCCGGGACAGGAGACGGGGAGCTGTTTTTT. It specifies CASSSTPGTGDGELFF.

The J gene is TRBJ2-1, the V gene TRBV7-6, with no clear D. There are 14 residues in the CDR3. V was cut by 1 base and J by 6 bases, with 10 bases left in between. CDR1 is SGHVS, CDR2 FNYEAQ, per germline. This CDR3 reads CASSLGGTANEQFF. Written as DNA, the CDR3 is TGTGCCAGCAGCTTAGGAGGCACCGCCAATGAGCAGTTCTTC.

This clone came up a few times. V and J are TRBV18 and TRBJ2-5, with 12 bases aligning to TRBD2. CDR3 size: 20 residues. Germline CDR1 KGHSH, CDR2 LQKENI. V lost 2 bases to trimming and J lost 4 bases; unmatched junction nucleotides: 17. The CDR3 here is CASSPGLAGHPRAVGETQYF. For the CDR3, the DNA is TGTGCCAGCTCACCAGGACTAGCGGGACATCCGAGGGCGGTTGGAGAGACCCAGTACTTC.